Described below is a single T cell receptor (beta chain) sequence and its context. Its antigen is still unknown. The data were obtained in a study of graft-versus-host responses after intestinal transplantation. J was trimmed by 10 bases and V by 1 base; bases with no gene match: 4. The CDR3 is 13 residues long. CDR1 SGHTA and CDR2 FQGTGA come from the germline V gene. Study results and caveats: Clonal ratios of graft-versus-host to host-versus-graft in allografts were high for patients exhibiting graft-donor T cell macrochimerism.

Profiled with immunoSEQ multiplex PCR; TCRdb holds only in-frame clones, not every one. The table includes tens of thousands of clones, around 93% detected once. This chain connects TRBV7-3 to TRBJ2-1; 7 bases are a match to TRBD2. Sequenced material: unstimulated CD4+ T cells sorted from spleen or lymph node cells, taken before transplant. The sequence came from a human donor who was the organ donor for an intestinal transplant. The CDR3 sequence is CASSLMTGGEQFF. CDR3 in DNA: TGTGCCAGCAGCTTAATGACGGGGGGAGAGCAGTTCTTC. Full variable domain (missing parts from reference TRBV7-3 and TRBJ2-1): GAGVSQTPSNKVTEKGKYVELRCDPISGHTALYWYRQSLGQGPEFLIYFQGTGAADDSGLPNDRFFAVRPEGSVSTLKIQRTERGDSAVYLCASSLMTGGEQFFGPGTRLTVL.